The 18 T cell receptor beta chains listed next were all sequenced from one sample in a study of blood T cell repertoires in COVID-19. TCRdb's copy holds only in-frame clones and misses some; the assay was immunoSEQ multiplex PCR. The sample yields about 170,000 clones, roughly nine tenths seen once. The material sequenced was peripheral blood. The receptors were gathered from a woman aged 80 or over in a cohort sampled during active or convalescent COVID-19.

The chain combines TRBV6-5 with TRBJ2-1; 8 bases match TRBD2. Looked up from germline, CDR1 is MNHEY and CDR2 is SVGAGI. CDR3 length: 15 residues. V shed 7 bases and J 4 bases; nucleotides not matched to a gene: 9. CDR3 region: CASMIGLASYNEQFF. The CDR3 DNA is TGTGCCAGCATGATAGGACTAGCCAGTTACAATGAGCAGTTCTTC.

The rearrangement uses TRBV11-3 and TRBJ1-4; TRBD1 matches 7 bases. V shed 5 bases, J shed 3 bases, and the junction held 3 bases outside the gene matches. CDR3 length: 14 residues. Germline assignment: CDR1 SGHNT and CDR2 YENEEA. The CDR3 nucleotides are TGTGCCAGCAGCGGGGGACAGCCTAATGAAAAACTGTTTTTT. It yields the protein CASSGGQPNEKLFF. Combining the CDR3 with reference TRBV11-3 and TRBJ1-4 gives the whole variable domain EAGVVQSPRYKIIEKKQPVAFWCNPISGHNTLYWYLQNLGQGPELLIRYENEEAVDDSQLPKDRFSAERLKGVDSTLKIQPAELGDSAVYLCASSGGQPNEKLFFGSGTQLSVL.

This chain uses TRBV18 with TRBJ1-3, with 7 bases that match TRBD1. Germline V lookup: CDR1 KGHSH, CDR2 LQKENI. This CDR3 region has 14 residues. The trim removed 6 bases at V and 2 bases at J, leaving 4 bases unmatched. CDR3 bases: TGTGCCAGCTCCCCCGACAGGGCTGGAAACACCATATATTTT. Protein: CASSPDRAGNTIYF.

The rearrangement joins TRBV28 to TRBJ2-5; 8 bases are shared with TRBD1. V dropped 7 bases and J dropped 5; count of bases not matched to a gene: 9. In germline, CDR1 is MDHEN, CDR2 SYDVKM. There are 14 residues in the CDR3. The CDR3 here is CASNRQGSLETQYF. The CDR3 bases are TGTGCCAGCAACCGACAGGGGTCACTGGAGACCCAGTACTTC.

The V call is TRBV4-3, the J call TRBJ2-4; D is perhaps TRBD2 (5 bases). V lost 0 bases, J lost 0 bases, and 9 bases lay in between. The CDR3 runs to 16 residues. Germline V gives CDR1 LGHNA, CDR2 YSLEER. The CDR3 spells CASSQESAVAKNIQYF. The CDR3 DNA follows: TGCGCCAGCAGCCAAGAATCAGCGGTAGCCAAAAACATTCAGTACTTC.

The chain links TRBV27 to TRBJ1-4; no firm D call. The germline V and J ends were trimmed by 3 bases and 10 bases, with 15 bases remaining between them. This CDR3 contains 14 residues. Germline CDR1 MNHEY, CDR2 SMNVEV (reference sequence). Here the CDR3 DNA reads TGTGCCAGCAGTTTTAACAGCCCGGGGAGAAAACTGTTTTTT. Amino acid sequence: CASSFNSPGRKLFF.

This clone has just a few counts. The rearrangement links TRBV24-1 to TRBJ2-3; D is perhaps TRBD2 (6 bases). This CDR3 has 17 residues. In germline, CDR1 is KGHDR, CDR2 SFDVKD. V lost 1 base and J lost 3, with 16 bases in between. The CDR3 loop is CATSDLSALGRTDTQYF. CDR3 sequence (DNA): TGTGCCACCAGTGATTTATCAGCGCTCGGGAGAACAGATACGCAGTATTTT.

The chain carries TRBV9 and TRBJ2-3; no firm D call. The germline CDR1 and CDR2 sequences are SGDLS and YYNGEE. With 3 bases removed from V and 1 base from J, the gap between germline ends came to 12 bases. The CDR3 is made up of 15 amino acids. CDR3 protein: CASSAQMMGTDTQYF. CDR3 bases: TGTGCCAGCAGCGCTCAGATGATGGGCACAGATACGCAGTATTTT.

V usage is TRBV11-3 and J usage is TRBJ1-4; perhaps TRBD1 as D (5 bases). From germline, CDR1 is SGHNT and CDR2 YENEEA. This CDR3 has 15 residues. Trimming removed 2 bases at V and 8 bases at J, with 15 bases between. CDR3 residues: CASSLSWGVEEKLFF. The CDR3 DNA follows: TGTGCCAGCAGCTTATCATGGGGGGTAGAGGAAAAACTGTTTTTT. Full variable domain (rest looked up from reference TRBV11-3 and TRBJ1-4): EAGVVQSPRYKIIEKKQPVAFWCNPISGHNTLYWYLQNLGQGPELLIRYENEEAVDDSQLPKDRFSAERLKGVDSTLKIQPAELGDSAVYLCASSLSWGVEEKLFFGSGTQLSVL.

Here the CDR3 DNA reads TGTGCCAGCAGCCCCACAGGGGTGGAAAAACTGTTTTTT. The encoded protein is CASSPTGVEKLFF. This chain connects TRBV5-4 to TRBJ1-4, with TRBD1 matching over 7 bases. The CDR3 loop spans 13 amino acids. Looked up from germline, CDR1 is SGHNT and CDR2 is YYREEE (reference sequence). V lost 4 bases to trimming and J lost 8 bases; unmatched junction nucleotides: 5.

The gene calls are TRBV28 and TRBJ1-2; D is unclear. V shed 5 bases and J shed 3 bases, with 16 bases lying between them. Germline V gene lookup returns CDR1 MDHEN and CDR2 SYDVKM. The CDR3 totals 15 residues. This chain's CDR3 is CASSPGQALHYGYTF. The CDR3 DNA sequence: TGTGCCAGCAGTCCTGGGCAGGCTCTGCACTATGGCTACACCTTC.

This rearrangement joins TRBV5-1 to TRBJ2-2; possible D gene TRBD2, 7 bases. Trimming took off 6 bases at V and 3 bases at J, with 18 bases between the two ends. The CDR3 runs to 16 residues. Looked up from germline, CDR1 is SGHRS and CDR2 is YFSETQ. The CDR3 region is CASTPGEGSYTGELFF. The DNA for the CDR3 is TGCGCCAGCACCCCAGGGGAGGGGTCTTACACCGGGGAGCTGTTTTTT.

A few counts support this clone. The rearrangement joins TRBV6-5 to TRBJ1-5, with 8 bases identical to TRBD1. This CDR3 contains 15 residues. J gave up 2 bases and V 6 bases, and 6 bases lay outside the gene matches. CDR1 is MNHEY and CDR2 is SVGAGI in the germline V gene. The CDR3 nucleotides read TGTGCCAGCAGGCGACAGGGGATCGGCAATCAGCCCCAGCATTTT. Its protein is CASRRQGIGNQPQHF.

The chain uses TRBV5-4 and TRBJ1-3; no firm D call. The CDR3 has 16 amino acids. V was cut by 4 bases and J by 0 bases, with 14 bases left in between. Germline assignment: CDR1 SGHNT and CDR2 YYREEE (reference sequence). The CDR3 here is CASSLAETSSGNTIYF. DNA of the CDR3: TGTGCCAGCAGCCTTGCCGAAACTAGCTCTGGAAACACCATATATTTT.

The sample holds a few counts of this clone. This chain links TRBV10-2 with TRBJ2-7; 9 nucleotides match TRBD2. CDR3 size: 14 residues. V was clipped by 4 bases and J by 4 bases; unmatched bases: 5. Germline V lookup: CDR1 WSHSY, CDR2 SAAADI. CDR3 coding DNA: TGCGCCAGCAGTGCAGCGGGAGGCCAATACGAGCAGTACGTC. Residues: CASSAAGGQYEQYV.

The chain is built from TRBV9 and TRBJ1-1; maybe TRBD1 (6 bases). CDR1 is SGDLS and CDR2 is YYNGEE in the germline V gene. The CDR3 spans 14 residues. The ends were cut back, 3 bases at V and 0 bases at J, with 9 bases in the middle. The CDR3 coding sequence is TGTGCCAGCAGCGGACAGGCTTTGAACACTGAAGCTTTCTTT. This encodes CASSGQALNTEAFF.

The CDR3 DNA follows: TGTGCCAGCAGCCCTAGCGGGGGGGCCGTGTACGAGCAGTACTTC. Its translation is CASSPSGGAVYEQYF. The chain uses TRBV7-9 and TRBJ2-7; 12 bases line up with TRBD2. This CDR3 is built from 15 residues. V gave up 5 bases and J gave up 4 bases; unmatched junction bases: 6. Germline V gene lookup returns CDR1 SEHNR and CDR2 FQNEAQ (reference sequence).

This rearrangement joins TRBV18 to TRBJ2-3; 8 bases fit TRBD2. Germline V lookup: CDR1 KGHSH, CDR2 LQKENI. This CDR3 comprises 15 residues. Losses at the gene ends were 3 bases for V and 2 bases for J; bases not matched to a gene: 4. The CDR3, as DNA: TGTGCCAGCTCACCGACTAGCGTATCCACAGATACGCAGTATTTT. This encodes CASSPTSVSTDTQYF.